The 8 T cell receptor beta chains in this list originate from one sample, sequenced in a study of post-analysis software for immune sequencing data. Findings and caveats of the study: Among five TRBV segments more frequent in patients than controls were TRBV5-6, TRBV5-1 and TRBV20-1.

For these TCRs, the target antigens are not known. Libraries were made from TCR beta cDNA, and they carried unique molecular identifiers. TCRdb used MiXCR to reprocess the PCR reads, holding one entry per CDR3 protein. The sample yields hundreds of thousands of distinct CDR3 sequences, approximately 53% seen once. The source material was blood. These receptors all come from a girl aged 10 to 17 with multiple sclerosis.

This clonotype was observed a few times. The chain carries TRBV20-1 and TRBJ2-5, with D unclear. This CDR3 has 11 residues. V shed 5 bases and J shed 4 bases, with 8 bases lying between them. Germline V gene lookup returns CDR1 DFQATT and CDR2 SNEGSKA (reference sequence). CDR3 DNA sequence: TGCAGTGCTCGGGCCGGAGAGACCCAGTACTTC. Its protein is CSARAGETQYF.

The V gene is TRBV20-1, the J gene TRBJ2-7, with D perhaps being TRBD1 or TRBD2 (5 bases each). V lost 3 bases and J lost 4, with 16 bases in between. Germline loops: CDR1 DFQATT, CDR2 SNEGSKA (reference sequence). This CDR3 is 14 amino acids long. CDR3: CSASAPGRGYEQYF. Here the CDR3 DNA reads TGCAGTGCTAGCGCCCCGGGACGGGGATACGAGCAGTACTTC.

This CDR3 reads CASSEALIRGGLNQPQHF. In nucleotides, the CDR3 is TGTGCCAGCAGTGAAGCGCTTATTCGAGGGGGCCTAAATCAGCCCCAGCATTTT. J is TRBJ1-5 and V is TRBV2, with 7 bases that match TRBD1. The CDR3 has 18 amino acids. Germline values: CDR1 SNHLY, CDR2 FYNNEI. V trimming: 0 bases; J trimming: 4 bases; junction bases outside the gene matches: 12.

The sample holds one count of this clonotype. The chain has TRBV29-1 and TRBJ2-5, with 7 bases identical to TRBD1. CDR1 and CDR2 (germline): SQVTM, ANQGSEA. The CDR3 has 13 residues. Germline trimming cut 7 bases from V and 3 bases from J; bases unmatched to any gene: 8. CDR3 sequence reads: CSAGQVPKETQYF. DNA of the CDR3: TGCAGCGCCGGACAGGTCCCGAAAGAGACCCAGTACTTC.

The chain carries TRBV5-1 and TRBJ2-7; the D gene is possibly TRBD2 (5 bases). Germline assignment: CDR1 SGHRS and CDR2 YFSETQ. Trimming stripped 4 bases from V and 0 bases from J, with 14 bases between. This CDR3 is built from 15 residues. The CDR3 here is CASSRDYSSSYEQYF. In DNA, the CDR3 is TGCGCCAGCAGCCGAGACTACTCGAGCTCCTACGAGCAGTACTTC.

V gene TRBV20-1 combines with J gene TRBJ2-1; D is possibly TRBD1 (5 bases). V lost 4 bases and J 1 base, leaving 20 bases between the germline ends. CDR1 is DFQATT, CDR2 SNEGSKA, per germline (reference sequence). The CDR3 spans 17 residues. The CDR3, as DNA: TGCAGTGCTAAGTCCCCGGAGCTGGGGCTTTCCTACAATGAGCAGTTCTTC. Its translation: CSAKSPELGLSYNEQFF.

This clonotype was found a few times. The chain has TRBV20-1 and TRBJ2-1; D uncertain. Per germline, CDR1 DFQATT and CDR2 SNEGSKA (reference sequence). The CDR3 is 14 amino acids. The V end was cut by 6 bases, the J end by 5 bases, with 17 bases between. Here the CDR3 DNA reads TGCAGTGCCACACACCCAGGAGTACACAATGAGCAGTTCTTC. Translating it yields CSATHPGVHNEQFF.

The rearrangement uses TRBV9 and TRBJ1-1, with D possibly being TRBD1 (6 bases). Trimming cost V 7 bases and J 4 bases, with 23 bases left between them. The CDR3 extends over 16 amino acids. Germline V gives CDR1 SGDLS, CDR2 YYNGEE. CDR3 region: CASSVSSGAAITEAFF. The CDR3 DNA follows: TGTGCCAGCTCCGTAAGTTCGGGGGCGGCAATCACTGAAGCTTTCTTT.